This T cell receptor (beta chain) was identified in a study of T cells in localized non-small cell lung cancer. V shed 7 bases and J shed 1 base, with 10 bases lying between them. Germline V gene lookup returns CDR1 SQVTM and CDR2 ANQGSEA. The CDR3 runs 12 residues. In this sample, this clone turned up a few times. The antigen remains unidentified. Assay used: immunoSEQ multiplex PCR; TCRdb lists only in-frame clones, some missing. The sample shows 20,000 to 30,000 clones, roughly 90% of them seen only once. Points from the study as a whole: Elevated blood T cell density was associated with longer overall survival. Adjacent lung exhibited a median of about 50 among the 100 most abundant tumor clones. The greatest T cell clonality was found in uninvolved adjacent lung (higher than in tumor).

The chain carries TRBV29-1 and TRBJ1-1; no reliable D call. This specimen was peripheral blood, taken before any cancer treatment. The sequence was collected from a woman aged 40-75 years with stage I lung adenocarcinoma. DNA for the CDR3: TGCAGCGGCCAGGAGAGGAACACTGAAGCTTTCTTT. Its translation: CSGQERNTEAFF.